The clone carrying this TCR beta chain was seen more than once but under ten times. Its antigen is unidentified. Authors of the study amplified TCR beta CDR3 regions from RNA transcripts. An initial round of RT-PCR targeting the TCR CDR3 relied on the HTBI primer set. TCRdb processed the multiplex PCR reads anew with MiXCR; each CDR3 protein has one entry. The sample lists approximately 360,000 distinct CDR3 sequences, approximately 25% occurring once. V lost 3 bases and J lost 6, with 12 bases in between. CDR1 and CDR2 from the germline V gene are LNHDA and SQIVND (reference sequence). CDR3 length: 13 amino acids. This record comes from a study of T cells in Graves' hyperthyroidism and ophthalmopathy. Study-level points and caveats: Most clonotypes expanded in the thyroid (above 0.001) were also present in blood.

J is TRBJ2-7 and V is TRBV19; the D is unclear. The specimen was blood. This clonotype originated in a man aged 50 to 60 with Graves' hyperthyroidism. The CDR3 region is CASSITYSVEQYF. DNA for the CDR3: TGTGCCAGTAGTATTACCTACTCGGTCGAGCAGTACTTC. Drawing the rest from reference TRBV19 and TRBJ2-7, the complete variable domain is DGGITQSPKYLFRKEGQNVTLSCEQNLNHDAMYWYRQDPGQGLRLIYYSQIVNDFQKGDIAEGYSVSREKKESFPLTVTSAQKNPTAFYLCASSITYSVEQYFGPGTRLTVT.